Each of the 28 T cell receptor beta chains below was sequenced from the same sample in a study of T-cell memory formation after mild COVID-19 (dated by TCRdb to the early 2020s). Library method: 5' RACE. Data came from an Illumina NovaSeq 6000. TCRdb trimmed public reads at Q25 via fastp, called clones via MiXCR and kept in-frame beta chains. Here each entry gathers all rows of one CDR3 protein and keeps the most common genes and DNA. This sample comprises under 300,000 distinct CDR3 sequences, 7.5% to 10% of them detected only once. Around 20% of the sample is held by the ten biggest clonotypes. The sample taken for sequencing was PBMCs or a T cell subset sorted from them (not recorded which). The receptor source for this set is a man between 18 and 29 years old who had mild COVID-19 (a few samples of this study predate the infection). The sample titles of this study are shuffled in the database, so cell type and time point are left out; the donor was told from shared clones.

The chain recombines TRBV6-6 with TRBJ2-7; D remains ambiguous. The CDR3 is 13 amino acids. Germline V gene sequence: CDR1 MNHNY, CDR2 SVGAGI (reference sequence). V was trimmed by 2 bases and J by 1 base, leaving 6 bases between them. CDR3 nucleotides: TGTGCCAGCAGTTACCCCCGATCCTACGAGCAGTACTTC. Translated: CASSYPRSYEQYF.

In its sample, this clonotype was seen a few times. This chain joins TRBV7-8 and TRBJ2-7; tentatively, D is TRBD1 (5 bases). Deletions cut 1 base from V and 1 base from J, with 8 bases between. The germline gives CDR1 SGHVS, CDR2 FQNEAQ. The CDR3 runs 14 residues. CDR3 nucleotide sequence: TGTGCCAGCAGCTTAGAGCAGGGTTCCTACGAGCAGTACGTC. Protein product: CASSLEQGSYEQYV.

The chain is built from TRBV10-1 and TRBJ2-3; TRBD1 matches at 8 bases. Losses at the gene ends were 2 bases for V and 4 bases for J; bases not matched to a gene: 2. The CDR3 extends over 14 amino acids. The germline V gene encodes CDR1 WNHNN and CDR2 SYGVQD (reference sequence). The CDR3 here is CASSEGQGADTQYF. CDR3 nucleotide sequence: TGCGCCAGCAGTGAGGGACAGGGTGCAGATACGCAGTATTTT.

The CDR3, as DNA: TGTGCCTGGAATTTTCTGGGCGGGGAGCTGTTTTTT. It encodes CAWNFLGGELFF. This chain joins TRBV30 and TRBJ2-2; D is unclear. Germline V gives CDR1 GTSNPN, CDR2 SVGIG (reference sequence). Trimming removed 4 bases from V and 7 bases from J, with 10 bases in between. This CDR3 region has 12 residues.

This clonotype was detected only a few times. This chain links TRBV4-1 with TRBJ1-5; 9 nucleotides line up with TRBD1. CDR3 length equals 16 residues. The junction had 7 bases not matched to a gene; V was cut back by 1 base and J by 6 bases. Germline assignment: CDR1 MGHRA and CDR2 YSYEKL. In DNA, the CDR3 is TGCGCCAGCAGCCAAGCACAACAGGGGGCGAGTCAGCCCCAGCATTTT. This codes for CASSQAQQGASQPQHF.

This clonotype has only a few counts. The chain is built from TRBV9 and TRBJ2-1; D gene ambiguous. Germline assignment: CDR1 SGDLS and CDR2 YYNGEE. V lost 1 base to trimming and J lost 12 bases, with 11 bases between them. The CDR3 totals 12 residues. CDR3 region: CASSVISGGQFF. The DNA for the CDR3 is TGTGCCAGCAGCGTAATCTCCGGTGGGCAGTTCTTC.

The chain links TRBV19 to TRBJ2-2; 7 bases are shared with TRBD1. Germline V lookup: CDR1 LNHDA, CDR2 SQIVND (reference sequence). The ends lost 7 bases at V and 1 base at J; junction bases unmatched: 6. CDR3 size: 15 residues. The CDR3 DNA reads as TGTGCCAGTAACCCGAGGACAGGGAACACCGGGGAGCTGTTTTTT. Its protein is CASNPRTGNTGELFF.

V is TRBV24-1 and J is TRBJ1-4; D remains ambiguous. Germline V CDR1 and CDR2: KGHDR, SFDVKD. This CDR3 comprises 12 residues. V lost 2 bases and J 10 bases, leaving 7 bases between the germline ends. DNA for the CDR3: TGTGCCACCAGTGATTCGGACGGAAAACTGTTTTTT. Residues: CATSDSDGKLFF.

This rearrangement joins TRBV5-1 to TRBJ1-6; 8 positions agree with TRBD1. The CDR3 spans 15 residues. V shed 4 bases and J 8 bases; nucleotides not matched to a gene: 8. The germline CDR1 and CDR2 sequences are SGHRS and YFSETQ. For the CDR3, the DNA is TGCGCCAGCAGCGAAGCAGGGGGCTGGGATTCACCCCTCCACTTT. Translation: CASSEAGGWDSPLHF.

This clonotype was counted ten times or more. The J gene is TRBJ2-1, the V gene TRBV5-1, with 8 bases lining up with TRBD2. Per the germline V gene, CDR1 is SGHRS and CDR2 is YFSETQ. CDR3 length: 14 residues. V shed 4 bases and J 4 bases; nucleotides not matched to a gene: 4. CDR3 residues: CASSTGTRYNEQFF. The CDR3 nucleotides are TGCGCCAGCAGCACGGGGACTAGGTACAATGAGCAGTTCTTC.

The J gene is TRBJ2-1, the V gene TRBV6-2 or TRBV6-3; D perhaps matches TRBD2 (6 bases). The CDR3 has 15 residues. V was trimmed by 1 base and J by 0 bases, leaving 7 bases between them. The germline CDR1 and CDR2 sequences are MNHEY and SVGEGT. CDR3 DNA: TGTGCCAGCAGTTACTTAGCGGCCTCCTACAATGAGCAGTTCTTC. Its translation is CASSYLAASYNEQFF.

There are a few counts of this clonotype. J is TRBJ1-1 and V is TRBV29-1; 7 bases align to TRBD1. The length of the CDR3 is 12 residues. V gave up 8 bases and J gave up 5 bases; unmatched junction bases: 8. CDR1 and CDR2 from the germline V gene are SQVTM and ANQGSEA. CDR3 DNA: TGCAGCTTAAGACAGGGAGGGACTGAAGCTTTCTTT. This codes for CSLRQGGTEAFF.

The chain carries TRBV9 and TRBJ1-2; D is uncertain. Trimming removed 0 bases at V and 2 bases at J, with 14 bases between. The length of the CDR3 is 16 residues. CDR1 is SGDLS, CDR2 YYNGEE, per germline. The CDR3 sequence is CASSVDLFGRNYGYTF. DNA for the CDR3: TGTGCCAGCAGCGTAGATCTCTTCGGCAGGAACTATGGCTACACCTTC.

This clonotype showed up just a few times. V usage is TRBV12-3 or TRBV12-4 and J usage is TRBJ1-6; D is perhaps TRBD1 (5 bases). V was clipped by 6 bases and J by 6 bases, with 15 bases between them. The length of the CDR3 is 15 residues. CDR3 in DNA: TGTGCCAGCAGCGGGGACTGGGGGAGTAATTCACCCCTCCACTTT. Protein sequence: CASSGDWGSNSPLHF.

J is TRBJ2-5 and V is TRBV15; 9 bases are shared with TRBD2. J lost 7 bases, V lost 0 bases, and 3 bases had no gene match. The CDR3 has 14 residues. CDR1 LNHNV and CDR2 YYDKDF come from the germline V gene (reference sequence). CDR3 sequence reads: CATSRDSSGVTQYF. The CDR3 coding sequence is TGTGCCACCAGCAGAGATTCTAGCGGGGTGACCCAGTACTTC.

This clonotype has a handful of counts. The chain employs TRBV5-1 and TRBJ2-1; 12 positions agree with TRBD2. V lost 4 bases to trimming and J lost 8 bases; unmatched junction nucleotides: 10. This CDR3 region has 16 residues. Germline V gene lookup returns CDR1 SGHRS and CDR2 YFSETQ. The CDR3 region is CASSTLLAGGVDEQFF. DNA of the CDR3: TGCGCCAGCAGCACTCTACTAGCGGGGGGTGTCGATGAGCAGTTCTTC.

This sequence joins TRBV29-1 and TRBJ1-4; D remains unclear. The CDR3 is 13 amino acids. Germline V CDR1 and CDR2: SQVTM, ANQGSEA. V was clipped by 3 bases and J by 8 bases, with 13 bases between them. The CDR3: CSVEEGYGEKLFF. The DNA of the CDR3 is TGCAGCGTTGAGGAAGGTTATGGGGAAAAACTGTTTTTT.

The chain is built from TRBV6-2 or TRBV6-3 and TRBJ2-5; no firm D call. The V gene lost 6 bases and the J gene lost 3 bases, with 8 bases spanning the gap. Germline V gives CDR1 MNHEY, CDR2 SVGEGT. The CDR3 loop spans 12 amino acids. The CDR3 region is CASSPWEETQYF. The DNA for the CDR3 is TGTGCCAGCAGCCCTTGGGAAGAGACCCAGTACTTC.

The chain has TRBV7-9 and TRBJ2-5; D call uncertain. The CDR3 is made up of 15 amino acids. In germline, CDR1 is SEHNR, CDR2 FQNEAQ (reference sequence). Trimming cost V 5 bases and J 4 bases, with 17 bases left between them. CDR3 nucleotides: TGTGCCAGCAGCCCCCCCCTTTGGCAGGCAGAGACCCAGTACTTC. It is translated as CASSPPLWQAETQYF.

By share of the sample, this clonotype is medium-sized. V is TRBV5-1 and J is TRBJ2-2; D unresolved. The CDR3 runs 13 residues. V lost 0 bases to trimming and J lost 3 bases, with 3 bases between them. Per the germline V gene, CDR1 is SGHRS and CDR2 is YFSETQ. CDR3 sequence (DNA): TGCGCCAGCAGCTTGGATCACACCGGGGAGCTGTTTTTT. This translates into CASSLDHTGELFF.

The chain links TRBV6-1 to TRBJ2-3, with 10 bases identical to TRBD1. V gave up 6 bases and J gave up 0 bases; unmatched junction bases: 3. CDR3 size: 15 residues. Germline CDR1 is MNHNS and CDR2 is SASEGT. The CDR3 DNA sequence: TGTGCCAGCAGGCCGGGACAGGGGAGCACAGATACGCAGTATTTT. It codes for CASRPGQGSTDTQYF.

This clonotype was found many times. This chain connects TRBV12-3 or TRBV12-4 to TRBJ2-5; either TRBD1 or TRBD2 may fit D (5 bases each). Trimming removed 1 base from V and 3 bases from J, with 6 bases in between. The CDR3 extends over 13 amino acids. The CDR3 nucleotides are TGTGCCAGCAGTTTAGGGGGGAAAGAGACCCAGTACTTC. Encoded protein: CASSLGGKETQYF.

This clonotype was observed a few times. The chain is built from TRBV7-9 and TRBJ2-1; possibly TRBD2 for D (5 bases). CDR1 and CDR2 (germline): SEHNR, FQNEAQ (reference sequence). V lost 0 bases and J 5 bases, leaving 11 bases between the germline ends. The CDR3 is 15 amino acids. CDR3 sequence: CASSLARALNNEQFF. In DNA, the CDR3 is TGTGCCAGCAGCTTAGCGAGGGCCCTCAACAATGAGCAGTTCTTC.

This clonotype was counted a few times. The chain employs TRBV10-3 and TRBJ1-5; D is unclear. Germline V gene data show CDR1 as ENHRY and CDR2 as SYGVKD. Deletions cut 4 bases from V and 7 bases from J, with 11 bases between. The CDR3 is 13 residues long. CDR3 residues: CAISVIGSQPQHF. Here the CDR3 DNA reads TGTGCCATCAGTGTGATAGGGAGCCAGCCCCAGCATTTT.

This clonotype came up a few times. The chain combines TRBV20-1 with TRBJ1-5; D might be TRBD1 (6 bases). Germline V gene sequence: CDR1 DFQATT, CDR2 SNEGSKA (reference sequence). Trimming shortened V by 0 bases and J by 1 base, and 19 bases separated the two germline ends. The CDR3 sequence is 18 residues long. The CDR3 here is CSARDLSLGGQSNQPQHF. CDR3 sequence (DNA): TGCAGTGCTAGAGATTTGTCCCTCGGGGGGCAGAGCAATCAGCCCCAGCATTTT.

This clonotype turned up a few times. The chain links TRBV11-2 to TRBJ2-1; 9 bases agree with TRBD1. Germline-derived CDR1 and CDR2 are SGHAT and FQNNGV. V shed 5 bases and J 6 bases; nucleotides not matched to a gene: 11. CDR3 length equals 16 residues. CDR3 nucleotides: TGTGCCAGCAGCACCCCTCCGGGACAGGGCTTCAATGAGCAGTTCTTC. It specifies CASSTPPGQGFNEQFF.

The rearrangement links TRBV4-3 to TRBJ1-1, with D perhaps TRBD1 (6 bases). Germline loops: CDR1 LGHNA, CDR2 YSLEER. CDR3 size: 13 residues. V lost 1 base, J lost 7 bases, and 10 bases lay in between. The CDR3 DNA follows: TGCGCCAGCAGCCAAGCCAGGGGCCTTGAAGCTTTCTTT. Its translation is CASSQARGLEAFF.

The DNA of the CDR3 is TGTGCCAGCAGTCTAGTCCAGGGTGGGAACACTGAAGCTTTCTTT. Its protein is CASSLVQGGNTEAFF. The chain recombines TRBV12-3 or TRBV12-4 with TRBJ1-1; D is perhaps TRBD1 (5 bases). The length of the CDR3 is 15 residues. V lost 5 bases, J lost 1 base, and 14 bases lay in between.